Listed here are 21 T cell receptor beta chains from one sample, sequenced in a study of blood T cell repertoires in COVID-19. TCRdb keeps only in-frame clones here, not all; method: immunoSEQ multiplex PCR. This sample has approximately 170,000 clones, with about 81% found just once. Specimen: PBMCs or T cells enriched from blood (not recorded which). Every receptor here comes from a woman aged 25 to 39 who had recovered from COVID-19.

The chain carries TRBV7-8 and TRBJ2-7; 10 nucleotides line up with TRBD1. CDR1 is SGHVS, CDR2 FQNEAQ, per germline. Trimming at V came to 3 bases and at J to 4 bases, leaving 3 bases not matched to a gene. This CDR3 comprises 14 residues. CDR3 DNA sequence: TGTGCCAGCAGCTTGGGACAGGGGAGGTACGAGCAGTACGTC. The encoded protein is CASSLGQGRYEQYV.

The rearrangement joins TRBV5-6 to TRBJ2-7, with D perhaps matching TRBD2 (6 bases). V was trimmed by 7 bases and J by 7 bases, leaving 12 bases between them. Germline V lookup: CDR1 SGHDT, CDR2 YYEEEE. The CDR3 totals 11 residues. Written as DNA, the CDR3 is TGTGCCAGCGCATTCGGGGGTGAGCAGTACGTC. The encoded protein is CASAFGGEQYV.

The chain couples TRBV7-3 to TRBJ2-1, with 12 bases matching TRBD2. The CDR3 has 15 amino acids. The J segment lost 3 bases and the V segment lost 3 bases, leaving 0 bases of the junction unmatched. The germline CDR1 and CDR2 sequences are SGHTA and FQGTGA. CDR3 nucleotide sequence: TGTGCCAGCAGCTTGGGACTAGCGGGCTACAATGAGCAGTTCTTC. Residues: CASSLGLAGYNEQFF.

This clone was seen repeatedly, ten times or more. The J gene is TRBJ2-7, the V gene TRBV5-1, with a weak D call TRBD1 (6 bases). V was pared by 4 bases and J by 7 bases, with 21 bases between. Germline V gene lookup returns CDR1 SGHRS and CDR2 YFSETQ. This CDR3 has 15 amino acids. CDR3 DNA: TGCGCCAGCAGCCCCAGGGGATCTAGGTGGGGAGAGCAGTACTTC. Protein: CASSPRGSRWGEQYF.

The chain employs TRBV29-1 and TRBJ2-1; 13 nucleotides line up with TRBD2. CDR1 is SQVTM, CDR2 ANQGSEA, per germline. Trimming removed 8 bases from V and 10 bases from J; junction bases left unmatched: 2. There are 11 residues in the CDR3. The DNA of the CDR3 is TGCAGCCTGGGACTAGCGGGGGAGCAGTTCTTC. Translated, it gives CSLGLAGEQFF.

This chain joins TRBV7-2 and TRBJ1-3, with D hard to call. The ends were cut back, 5 bases at V and 0 bases at J, with 11 bases in the middle. Germline V gene lookup returns CDR1 SGHTA and CDR2 FQGNSA. The CDR3 loop spans 15 amino acids. The CDR3, as DNA: TGTGCCAGCAGCACCCGGCGACTCTCTGGAAACACCATATATTTT. This translates into CASSTRRLSGNTIYF.

This clone has only one observation. The chain couples TRBV7-3 to TRBJ2-4, with 7 bases that match TRBD2. The CDR3 has 13 residues. The germline V gene has CDR1 SGHTA and CDR2 FQGTGA. With V trimmed by 2 bases and J by 8 bases, 3 bases remained unmatched. CDR3 protein: CASSLGGSYIQYF. For the CDR3, the DNA is TGTGCCAGCAGCTTAGGCGGGAGTTACATTCAGTACTTC. Filled out from reference TRBV7-3 and TRBJ2-4, the complete variable domain reads GAGVSQTPSNKVTEKGKYVELRCDPISGHTALYWYRQSLGQGPEFLIYFQGTGAADDSGLPNDRFFAVRPEGSVSTLKIQRTERGDSAVYLCASSLGGSYIQYFGAGTRLSVL.

This chain uses TRBV6-5 with TRBJ2-4, with D hard to call. Germline V gene data show CDR1 as MNHEY and CDR2 as SVGAGI. Trimming shortened V by 5 bases and J by 3 bases, and 14 bases separated the two germline ends. The CDR3 runs to 15 residues. The CDR3 loop reads CASSPSQVGKNIQYF. CDR3 nucleotides: TGTGCCAGCAGTCCGTCTCAGGTCGGCAAAAACATTCAGTACTTC.

The rearrangement joins TRBV19 to TRBJ2-3; perhaps TRBD1 as D (6 bases). V was pared by 7 bases and J by 2 bases, with 22 bases between. Germline V gives CDR1 LNHDA, CDR2 SQIVND (reference sequence). The CDR3 is made up of 17 amino acids. The CDR3 coding sequence is TGTGCCAGTACGCTTCTCCCCGGGACATCTACCACAGATACGCAGTATTTT. Translating it yields CASTLLPGTSTTDTQYF.

A few counts support this clone. The chain employs TRBV2 and TRBJ1-1; TRBD1 matches 11 bases. The J segment lost 3 bases and the V segment lost 7 bases, leaving 1 base of the junction unmatched. CDR3 length: 13 residues. From germline, CDR1 is SNHLY and CDR2 FYNNEI. Here the CDR3 reads CASTGQGDTEAFF. DNA for the CDR3: TGTGCCAGCACGGGACAGGGGGACACTGAAGCTTTCTTT.

V and J are TRBV27 and TRBJ2-5, with TRBD1 as a possible D gene (6 bases). Looked up from germline, CDR1 is MNHEY and CDR2 is SMNVEV (reference sequence). The CDR3 length is 15 residues. V was clipped by 4 bases and J by 0 bases, with 12 bases between them. CDR3 bases: TGTGCCAGCAGTTCAGGGACATGGTACCAAGAGACCCAGTACTTC. This sequence encodes CASSSGTWYQETQYF.

The chain is built from TRBV10-3 and TRBJ1-5; 8 nucleotides match TRBD1. V trimming: 8 bases; J trimming: 4 bases; junction bases outside the gene matches: 4. CDR1 ENHRY and CDR2 SYGVKD come from the germline V gene. The CDR3 covers 13 residues. The CDR3 DNA is TGTGCCATCGGGCAGGGGGCGAATCAGCCCCAGCATTTT. This gives the protein CAIGQGANQPQHF.

The V and J genes are TRBV5-6 and TRBJ2-3; possibly TRBD1 for D (6 bases). Per germline, CDR1 SGHDT and CDR2 YYEEEE. V lost 0 bases to trimming and J lost 3 bases, with 8 bases between them. The CDR3 loop spans 14 amino acids. For the CDR3, the DNA is TGTGCCAGCAGCTTGGGGGGGCGGACAGATACGCAGTATTTT. This sequence encodes CASSLGGRTDTQYF. Full variable domain (remainder filled in from reference TRBV5-6 and TRBJ2-3): DAGVTQSPTHLIKTRGQQVTLRCSPKSGHDTVSWYQQALGQGPQFIFQYYEEEERQRGNFPDRFSGHQFPNYSSELNVNALLLGDSALYLCASSLGGRTDTQYFGPGTRLTVL.

The chain joins TRBV6-6 to TRBJ1-1; D ambiguous. The CDR3 loop spans 12 amino acids. Germline assignment: CDR1 MNHNY and CDR2 SVGAGI (reference sequence). V lost 6 bases and J 12 bases, leaving 17 bases between the germline ends. The CDR3 bases are TGTGCCAGCAGAGGTTTAGAGTCCGGGACTTTCTTT. It encodes CASRGLESGTFF.

The chain has TRBV28 and TRBJ1-2; TRBD1 agrees at 7 bases. CDR1 is MDHEN, CDR2 SYDVKM, per germline. This CDR3 comprises 14 residues. The V segment lost 6 bases and the J segment 7 bases; nucleotides outside the gene matches: 11. The CDR3 DNA follows: TGTGCCAGCAGCTCTGACAGGGAAGGGTTTGGCTACACCTTC. Translating it yields CASSSDREGFGYTF.

The chain carries TRBV6-1 and TRBJ2-3, with D maybe TRBD1 (5 bases). Germline values: CDR1 MNHNS, CDR2 SASEGT. The CDR3 has 15 residues. V dropped 2 bases and J dropped 4 bases, with 13 bases sitting between them. CDR3 sequence reads: CASSENLKGPDTQYF. The CDR3 DNA reads TGTGCCAGCAGTGAAAACCTAAAGGGGCCAGATACGCAGTATTTT.

CDR3 region: CASSLGVGANTGELFF. The CDR3 DNA reads as TGCGCCAGCAGCTTGGGAGTGGGAGCGAACACCGGGGAGCTGTTTTTT. The genes are TRBV5-1 and TRBJ2-2, with D possibly TRBD2 on 5 matching bases. The germline V gene has CDR1 SGHRS and CDR2 YFSETQ. V lost 0 bases and J 0 bases, leaving 9 bases between the germline ends. The CDR3 contains 16 residues.

The gene calls are TRBV28 and TRBJ1-1, with 11 positions matching TRBD1. The CDR3 loop spans 14 amino acids. CDR1 and CDR2 from the germline V gene are MDHEN and SYDVKM. V lost 6 bases, J lost 6 bases, and 6 bases stayed unmatched. CDR3 region: CASRQGTGGSEAFF. In nucleotides, the CDR3 is TGTGCCAGCAGACAGGGGACAGGGGGTTCTGAAGCTTTCTTT.

The gene calls are TRBV6-5 and TRBJ1-6, with unresolved D. The CDR3 is 12 amino acids. The germline gives CDR1 MNHEY, CDR2 SVGAGI. Trimming took off 2 bases at V and 7 bases at J, with 3 bases between the two ends. CDR3 residues: CASSYPNSPLHF. Written as DNA, the CDR3 is TGTGCCAGCAGTTACCCAAATTCACCCCTCCACTTT.

The J gene is TRBJ1-6, the V gene TRBV7-9, with 9 bases that match TRBD1. Per germline, CDR1 SEHNR and CDR2 FQNEAQ (reference sequence). Unmatched junction bases numbered 9, after V lost 5 bases and J lost 10 bases. This CDR3 is 15 amino acids long. The CDR3: CASSAGTGNGSPLHF. The CDR3 DNA follows: TGTGCCAGCAGCGCCGGGACAGGGAACGGATCACCCCTCCACTTT.

The V and J genes are TRBV5-6 and TRBJ2-2; 10 bases are shared with TRBD2. Looked up from germline, CDR1 is SGHDT and CDR2 is YYEEEE. V was pared by 4 bases and J by 5 bases, with 8 bases of the junction left unmatched. This CDR3 has 16 residues. The CDR3 DNA follows: TGTGCCAGCAGCCCGGCTAGCGGGAGTCGGACCGGGGAGCTGTTTTTT. As protein: CASSPASGSRTGELFF.